This T cell receptor (beta chain) was recovered during a study of blood T cell repertoires in COVID-19 (TCRdb year 2020). The study in broad terms: The collaborator samples originated in the United States, Italy and Spain and spanned the acute and convalescent phases of COVID-19. The repertoires were released in a freely available public database meant as a resource for research on the immune response to SARS-CoV-2. The sample metadata nearly always contained a de-identified subject ID, COVID-19 status, age in years and sex. Where available, HLA class I and class II types were taken from metadata supplied by the sample provider and were not determined by assay-based typing. The samples were drawn from the first 160 participants of the ongoing ImmuneRACE study and from 1,254 subjects provided by 6 global collaborators. The dataset comprised deeply sampled blood TCRbeta repertoires from subjects exposed to, actively infected with, or recovered from COVID-19. The prospective study material was composed of cDNA or gDNA derived from T cells, B-cell-depleted T cells, or PBMCs.

Whole blood was collected in K2EDTA tubes by collaborating institutions according to the institutions' own protocols. For TCRbeta analysis, collaborators shipped samples as frozen whole blood, isolated PBMCs, or DNA extracted from either of those sample types. TCRbeta CDR3 regions were amplified from genomic DNA by means of the immunoSEQ Assay, a bias-controlled multiplex PCR. As for the original processing: Nucleated cell counts per sample were estimated from amplification of reference gene primers within the assay. To quantify the absolute abundance of each unique TCRbeta CDR3 rearrangement, sequence reads were collapsed and filtered. Productive Simpson clonality was computed per sample as the square root of Simpson's diversity index over productive rearrangements. TCRdb stores this immuneACCESS table with in-frame sequences only. Part of the clones is absent; in the studies checked, under half of the shortfall reflects unresolved V genes, and no reason is known for the rest. V and J calls and clone size are given by that table; D and trimming were obtained from the DNA. Recorded for this sample are roughly 220,000 clones; about nine tenths of them occurred a single time. Of the sample, about 6% falls within the top ten clones.

A note on this clone: Its binding antigen is unknown. It has no much larger one-base neighbor in the sample; base qualities were not kept.

Relative to germline, V is missing 5 bases and J is missing 5 bases, with 9 bases of the junction outside any gene match. The CDR3 starts with the cysteine, ends with the phenylalanine, and has 14 residues. CDR3 DNA only is kept here, 42 bases in frame from base 1. CDR1 SGHTA and CDR2 FQGNSA are derived from the germline V gene. Here is what the overall study found, with its caveats: The amount of clinical and demographic metadata varied by source and participant and was provided uncurated.

This clonotype was obtained from a man aged 80 or over with acute or convalescent COVID-19. Sequencing input: peripheral blood. Recombination linked TRBV7-2 to TRBJ2-7, with TRBD2 identical over 7 junction bases. The sequenced DNA: TGTGCCAGCAGCCAGGGAGGGCCCCAGGACGAGCAGTACTTC. It is translated as CASSQGGPQDEQYF.